A single sample is the source of the 29 T cell receptor beta chains below, sequenced in a study of blood T cell repertoires in COVID-19. Clones were read by immunoSEQ multiplex PCR, and TCRdb kept only the in-frame ones, dropping some. The data contain more than 100,000 clones, 81% of them singletons. The sequenced sample consisted of peripheral blood. The source of these receptors is a woman aged 55-70 years with active or convalescent COVID-19.

J is TRBJ1-1 and V is TRBV28; no clear D gene. The CDR3 covers 12 residues. Germline CDR1 reads MDHEN; CDR2 reads SYDVKM. Trimming pared 2 bases from V and 7 bases from J, leaving 8 bases between. For the CDR3, the DNA is TGTGCCAGCAGTTTAATGAGGGATGAAGCTTTCTTT. Translated, it gives CASSLMRDEAFF. The full variable domain, completed using reference TRBV28 and TRBJ1-1, is DVKVTQSSRYLVKRTGEKVFLECVQDMDHENMFWYRQDPGLGLRLIYFSYDVKMKEKGDIPEGYSVSREKKERFSLILESASTNQTSMYLCASSLMRDEAFFGQGTRLTVV.

The gene calls are TRBV5-1 and TRBJ1-1, with TRBD1 matching 7 bases. CDR3 size: 13 residues. V shed 6 bases and J 3 bases; nucleotides not matched to a gene: 5. Germline V CDR1 and CDR2: SGHRS, YFSETQ. CDR3 in amino acids: CASTIQGDTEAFF. DNA of the CDR3: TGCGCCAGCACCATCCAGGGGGACACTGAAGCTTTCTTT.

The rearrangement uses TRBV27 and TRBJ1-1; D may be TRBD1 (5 bases). The CDR3 contains 13 residues. Trimming took 5 bases from V and 4 from J, leaving 11 bases between them. The germline CDR1 and CDR2 sequences are MNHEY and SMNVEV (reference sequence). CDR3 amino acids: CASSPQVATEAFF. The CDR3 DNA reads as TGTGCCAGCAGTCCACAGGTGGCCACTGAAGCTTTCTTT.

The V and J genes are TRBV5-6 and TRBJ2-2; possible D gene TRBD1, 6 bases. In germline, CDR1 is SGHDT, CDR2 YYEEEE. V lost 2 bases and J lost 5, with 13 bases in between. CDR3 length: 15 residues. The CDR3 nucleotides are TGTGCCAGCAGCTTCTGGGGGCCGTATACCGGGGAGCTGTTTTTT. Translation: CASSFWGPYTGELFF. The full variable domain, with the rest looked up from reference TRBV5-6 and TRBJ2-2, is DAGVTQSPTHLIKTRGQQVTLRCSPKSGHDTVSWYQQALGQGPQFIFQYYEEEERQRGNFPDRFSGHQFPNYSSELNVNALLLGDSALYLCASSFWGPYTGELFFGEGSRLTVL.

The chain employs TRBV5-1 and TRBJ1-1, with D possibly TRBD1 on 5 matching bases. From germline, CDR1 is SGHRS and CDR2 YFSETQ. The CDR3 consists of 13 residues. The V gene lost 1 base and the J gene lost 1 base, with 5 bases spanning the gap. The CDR3 reads CASSLTGNTEAFF. In DNA, the CDR3 is TGCGCCAGCAGCTTGACAGGGAACACTGAAGCTTTCTTT.

J is TRBJ2-7 and V is TRBV4-2; a possible D gene is TRBD2 (5 bases). Germline V gene data show CDR1 as LGHNA and CDR2 as YNFKEQ. This CDR3 is built from 13 residues. The ends were cut back, 1 base at V and 12 bases at J, with 16 bases in the middle. CDR3 in amino acids: CASSQGRGGRWYF. The CDR3, as DNA: TGTGCCAGCAGCCAAGGTCGGGGTGGAAGGTGGTACTTC.

This clone was seen many times. The chain uses TRBV20-1 and TRBJ2-2; D uncertain. V was shortened by 3 bases and J by 2 bases, with 7 bases between the two germline ends. CDR3 size: 13 residues. Germline V gene sequence: CDR1 DFQATT, CDR2 SNEGSKA (reference sequence). CDR3 coding DNA: TGCAGTGCTAGTTTGACTAACACCGGGGAGCTGTTTTTT. Translated: CSASLTNTGELFF.

The rearrangement joins TRBV13 to TRBJ1-1, with 8 positions matching TRBD1. V lost 5 bases, J lost 5 bases, and 7 bases stayed unmatched. The germline gives CDR1 PRHDT, CDR2 FYEKMQ (reference sequence). The CDR3 is 14 residues long. Here the CDR3 reads CASSLTGGLTEAFF. The CDR3 DNA follows: TGTGCCAGCAGCCTAACAGGGGGGCTGACTGAAGCTTTCTTT.

V usage is TRBV18 and J usage is TRBJ1-1; the match to TRBD1 covers 7 bases. This CDR3 region has 15 residues. Per germline, CDR1 KGHSH and CDR2 LQKENI. The junction had 9 bases not matched to a gene; V was cut back by 2 bases and J by 6 bases. CDR3 DNA: TGTGCCAGCTCACCAGACAGGGTCGTCACATCTGAAGCTTTCTTT. Protein product: CASSPDRVVTSEAFF.

V is TRBV27 and J is TRBJ2-1; 9 nucleotides agree with TRBD2. V lost 4 bases and J lost 5; bases outside the gene matches: 6. The CDR3 covers 15 residues. Per the germline V gene, CDR1 is MNHEY and CDR2 is SMNVEV (reference sequence). CDR3 amino acids: CASSWSSGIDNEQFF. The CDR3 DNA is TGTGCCAGCAGTTGGTCTAGCGGGATCGACAATGAGCAGTTCTTC.

The rearrangement links TRBV19 to TRBJ2-1, with D perhaps matching TRBD2 (6 bases). Germline V gives CDR1 LNHDA, CDR2 SQIVND (reference sequence). The CDR3 runs 13 residues. Deletions cut 7 bases from V and 4 bases from J, with 11 bases between. CDR3 in amino acids: CASTERGYNEQFF. As DNA, the CDR3 is TGTGCCAGTACCGAACGGGGGTACAATGAGCAGTTCTTC. The full variable domain, in which reference TRBV19 and TRBJ2-1 provide the parts outside the CDR3, is DGGITQSPKYLFRKEGQNVTLSCEQNLNHDAMYWYRQDPGQGLRLIYYSQIVNDFQKGDIAEGYSVSREKKESFPLTVTSAQKNPTAFYLCASTERGYNEQFFGPGTRLTVL.

This clone was picked up many times. The chain uses TRBV30 and TRBJ2-3; 9 bases are shared with TRBD1. Germline values: CDR1 GTSNPN, CDR2 SVGIG (reference sequence). The CDR3 has 13 amino acids. The CDR3 loop reads CASQGAGADTQYF. In DNA form, the CDR3 reads TGTGCATCACAGGGGGCGGGGGCAGATACGCAGTATTTT.

This clone was detected only once. This chain joins TRBV19 and TRBJ1-1; TRBD1 aligns across 9 bases. Looked up from germline, CDR1 is LNHDA and CDR2 is SQIVND (reference sequence). Trimming took 1 base from V and 3 from J; bases not matched to a gene: 3. The CDR3 is 15 amino acids. The CDR3 loop is CASSIAQGAYTEAFF. The CDR3 DNA sequence: TGTGCCAGTAGTATAGCACAGGGGGCCTACACTGAAGCTTTCTTT. The full variable domain, with the rest looked up from reference TRBV19 and TRBJ1-1, is DGGITQSPKYLFRKEGQNVTLSCEQNLNHDAMYWYRQDPGQGLRLIYYSQIVNDFQKGDIAEGYSVSREKKESFPLTVTSAQKNPTAFYLCASSIAQGAYTEAFFGQGTRLTVV.

The V gene is TRBV7-3, the J gene TRBJ2-1; weak D call: TRBD2 (5 bases). Germline V gives CDR1 SGHTA, CDR2 FQGTGA. Trimming removed 5 bases at V and 8 bases at J, with 13 bases between. The CDR3 is 13 residues long. The CDR3 is CASSPSRVHEQFF. DNA of the CDR3: TGTGCCAGCAGCCCATCGCGGGTCCATGAGCAGTTCTTC.

This chain uses TRBV29-1 with TRBJ1-2; the D gene is possibly TRBD1 (6 bases). There are 13 residues in the CDR3. The germline CDR1 and CDR2 sequences are SQVTM and ANQGSEA. Trimming removed 3 bases from V and 4 bases from J, with 12 bases in between. This CDR3 is CSVEGTSTYGYTF. The CDR3 DNA follows: TGCAGCGTTGAGGGGACAAGTACCTATGGCTACACCTTC.

The genes are TRBV5-1 and TRBJ2-1; D perhaps matches TRBD1 (7 bases). In germline, CDR1 is SGHRS, CDR2 YFSETQ. Trimming left V 2 bases short and J 7 bases short, with 13 bases between. This CDR3 is built from 14 residues. The CDR3 spells CASSFATGRNEQFF. The CDR3 DNA follows: TGCGCCAGCAGCTTTGCGACAGGGAGGAATGAGCAGTTCTTC. Based on the CDR3 plus reference TRBV5-1 and TRBJ2-1, the full variable domain is KAGVTQTPRYLIKTRGQQVTLSCSPISGHRSVSWYQQTPGQGLQFLFEYFSETQRNKGNFPGRFSGRQFSNSRSEMNVSTLELGDSALYLCASSFATGRNEQFFGPGTRLTVL.

The rearrangement joins TRBV28 to TRBJ2-7, with D possibly TRBD1 on 5 matching bases. Germline values: CDR1 MDHEN, CDR2 SYDVKM. CDR3 length: 14 amino acids. Deletions cut 2 bases from V and 3 bases from J, with 11 bases between. This chain's CDR3 is CASSLQGRGYEQYF. The CDR3 region has the DNA TGTGCCAGCAGTTTACAGGGTCGTGGCTACGAGCAGTACTTC.

The table lists this clone with a few counts. The CDR3 loop is CACLRWDTQYF. In DNA form, the CDR3 reads TGTGCCTGCTTGAGGTGGGATACGCAGTATTTT. V and J are TRBV30 and TRBJ2-3; D not resolved. The V gene lost 6 bases and the J gene lost 6 bases, with 10 bases spanning the gap. The CDR3 covers 11 residues. Germline V lookup: CDR1 GTSNPN, CDR2 SVGIG (reference sequence).

V usage is TRBV7-9 and J usage is TRBJ2-1, with TRBD1 as a possible D gene (6 bases). CDR3 size: 14 residues. CDR1 is SEHNR and CDR2 is FQNEAQ in the germline V gene (reference sequence). V was pared by 5 bases and J by 5 bases, with 13 bases between. CDR3 sequence: CASSLYRDHNEQFF. The CDR3 coding sequence is TGTGCCAGCAGCCTTTACAGGGACCACAATGAGCAGTTCTTC.

V is TRBV11-3 and J is TRBJ1-1; TRBD1 is a possible D gene (6 bases). The germline gives CDR1 SGHNT, CDR2 YENEEA. V was clipped by 5 bases and J by 0 bases, with 10 bases between them. This CDR3 spans 14 amino acids. The CDR3 spells CASSEDSMNTEAFF. CDR3 DNA sequence: TGTGCCAGCAGCGAGGACAGCATGAACACTGAAGCTTTCTTT.

V and J are TRBV29-1 and TRBJ2-2, with 9 bases identical to TRBD1. The CDR3 totals 12 residues. Germline lookup yields CDR1 SQVTM and CDR2 ANQGSEA. The V and J ends lost 6 bases and 4 bases, in that order; junction bases with no gene match: 0. In nucleotides, the CDR3 is TGCAGCGTGGACAGGGGCACCGGGGAGCTGTTTTTT. Protein sequence: CSVDRGTGELFF.

The CDR3 bases are TGTGCCAGCAGCCCCCGGACAGGGAATGGCTACACCTTC. Translation: CASSPRTGNGYTF. The rearrangement links TRBV7-2 to TRBJ1-2, with TRBD1 matching over 8 bases. Germline trimming cut 5 bases from V and 6 bases from J; bases unmatched to any gene: 5. Per germline, CDR1 SGHTA and CDR2 FQGNSA. The length of the CDR3 is 13 residues. Full variable domain (rest looked up from reference TRBV7-2 and TRBJ1-2): GAGVSQSPSNKVTEKGKDVELRCDPISGHTALYWYRQSLGQGLEFLIYFQGNSAPDKSGLPSDRFSAERTGGSVSTLTIQRTQQEDSAVYLCASSPRTGNGYTFGSGTRLTVV.

This clone has ten or more counts. The chain couples TRBV6-5 to TRBJ2-5; 7 bases map to TRBD2. Germline CDR1 is MNHEY and CDR2 is SVGAGI. The length of the CDR3 is 13 residues. V was pared by 9 bases and J by 4 bases, with 8 bases of the junction left unmatched. CDR3 sequence reads: CARIMWEGETQYF. The DNA of the CDR3 is TGTGCCAGGATTATGTGGGAGGGAGAGACCCAGTACTTC.

V gene TRBV30 combines with J gene TRBJ2-7; unclear D gene. CDR1 is GTSNPN, CDR2 SVGIG, per germline (reference sequence). This CDR3 is built from 13 residues. V lost 0 bases, J lost 3 bases, and 9 bases lay in between. The CDR3: CAWSVSTNYEQYF. Here the CDR3 DNA reads TGTGCCTGGAGTGTTAGCACAAACTACGAGCAGTACTTC.

V is TRBV4-3 and J is TRBJ2-1; TRBD1 agrees at 7 bases. V trimming: 4 bases; J trimming: 6 bases; junction bases outside the gene matches: 3. Germline V gene data show CDR1 as LGHNA and CDR2 as YSLEER. The CDR3 consists of 13 residues. The CDR3 here is CASSPPGGNEQFF. Written as DNA, the CDR3 is TGCGCCAGCAGCCCGCCAGGGGGCAATGAGCAGTTCTTC.

This clone was recorded once. The chain links TRBV18 to TRBJ2-7; 13 nucleotides match TRBD2. Looked up from germline, CDR1 is KGHSH and CDR2 is LQKENI. Trimming cost V 6 bases and J 4 bases; bases outside gene matches: 9. This CDR3 region has 16 residues. Here the CDR3 reads CASSYRTSGRLYEQYF. CDR3 nucleotide sequence: TGTGCCAGCTCCTACCGGACTAGCGGGAGACTATACGAGCAGTACTTC.

Only one count was recorded for this clone. J is TRBJ2-5 and V is TRBV28; TRBD1 matches 12 bases. Germline values: CDR1 MDHEN, CDR2 SYDVKM. The V segment lost 6 bases and the J segment 5 bases; nucleotides outside the gene matches: 13. This CDR3 is built from 17 residues. The CDR3 nucleotides read TGTGCCAGCAGATCCTCCCGGGACAGGGGGCGCCGGGAGACCCAGTACTTC. Its translation is CASRSSRDRGRRETQYF.

The chain combines TRBV19 with TRBJ2-3; D perhaps matches TRBD2 (7 bases). The CDR3 is made up of 15 amino acids. Germline CDR1 and CDR2: LNHDA and SQIVND (reference sequence). Trimming shortened V by 5 bases and J by 3 bases, and 15 bases separated the two germline ends. The CDR3 coding sequence is TGTGCCAGTAGTCAAGGGGGGGGCGGAACAGATACGCAGTATTTT. Translation gives CASSQGGGGTDTQYF. The entire variable domain, with the rest obtained from reference TRBV19 and TRBJ2-3, is as follows: DGGITQSPKYLFRKEGQNVTLSCEQNLNHDAMYWYRQDPGQGLRLIYYSQIVNDFQKGDIAEGYSVSREKKESFPLTVTSAQKNPTAFYLCASSQGGGGTDTQYFGPGTRLTVL.

The chain joins TRBV20-1 to TRBJ1-1; perhaps TRBD1 as D (5 bases). Trimming removed 6 bases from V and 8 bases from J, with 13 bases in between. Germline-derived CDR1 and CDR2 are DFQATT and SNEGSKA (reference sequence). The CDR3 totals 11 residues. The CDR3 reads CSAKLRGEAFF. In DNA form, the CDR3 reads TGCAGTGCAAAGCTAAGGGGCGAAGCTTTCTTT.